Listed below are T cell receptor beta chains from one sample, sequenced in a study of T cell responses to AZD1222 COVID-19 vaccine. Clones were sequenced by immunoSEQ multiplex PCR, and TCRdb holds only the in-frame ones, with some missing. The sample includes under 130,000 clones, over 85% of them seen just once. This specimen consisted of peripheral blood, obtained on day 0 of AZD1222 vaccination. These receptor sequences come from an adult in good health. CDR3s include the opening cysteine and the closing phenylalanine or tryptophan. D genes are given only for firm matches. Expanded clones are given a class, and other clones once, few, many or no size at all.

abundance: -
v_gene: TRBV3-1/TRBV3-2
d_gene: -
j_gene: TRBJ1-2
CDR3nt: TGTGCCAGCAGCCCAGAGGGAGAATGGAGAGGCTACACCTTC
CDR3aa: CASSPEGEWRGYTF

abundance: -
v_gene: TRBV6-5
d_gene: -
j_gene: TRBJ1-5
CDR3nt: TGTGCCAGCTCTCGGGAATCCGTTCAGCCCCAGCATTTT
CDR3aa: CASSRESVQPQHF

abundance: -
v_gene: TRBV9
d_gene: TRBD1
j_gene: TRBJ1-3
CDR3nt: TGTGCCAGCAGCGCCAGGACAGGGATAGGAAACACCATATATTTT
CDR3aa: CASSARTGIGNTIYF

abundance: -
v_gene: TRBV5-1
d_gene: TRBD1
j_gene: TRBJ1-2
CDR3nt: TGCGCCAGCAGACTAAACAGGGGGCAGGATGGCGGCTACACCTTC
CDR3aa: CASRLNRGQDGGYTF

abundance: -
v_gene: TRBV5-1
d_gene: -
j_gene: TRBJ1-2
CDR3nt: TGCGCCAGCAGCTCCGAACGGACAGTCCGGGGCTACACCTTC
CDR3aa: CASSSERTVRGYTF

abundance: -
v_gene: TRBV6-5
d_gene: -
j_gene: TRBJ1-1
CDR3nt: TGTGCCAGCAGCCGAAGGGGGAACACTGAAGCTTTCTTT
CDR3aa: CASSRRGNTEAFF

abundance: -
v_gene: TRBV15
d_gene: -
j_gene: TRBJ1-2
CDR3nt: TGTGCCACCAGCAGAGGTCAGGGTACCTATGGCTACACCTTC
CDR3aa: CATSRGQGTYGYTF

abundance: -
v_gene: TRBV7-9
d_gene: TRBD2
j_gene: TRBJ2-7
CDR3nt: TGTGCCAGCAGCCACACTTTTGAGGGGAGGGCCGGGAGCGACGAGCAGTACTTC
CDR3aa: CASSHTFEGRAGSDEQYF

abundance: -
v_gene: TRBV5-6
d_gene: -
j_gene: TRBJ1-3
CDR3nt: TGTGCCAGCAGCTTGGGACATGGAAACACCATATATTTT
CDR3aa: CASSLGHGNTIYF

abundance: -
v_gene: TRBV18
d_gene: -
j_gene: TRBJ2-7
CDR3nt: TGTGCCAGCTCACCCGGGACGGTTCTCGGCGAGCAGTACTTC
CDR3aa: CASSPGTVLGEQYF

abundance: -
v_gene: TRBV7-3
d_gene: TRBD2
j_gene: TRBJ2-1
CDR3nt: TGTGCCAGCAGCCAAAGGACTAGCGGATACAATGAGCAGTTCTTC
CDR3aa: CASSQRTSGYNEQFF

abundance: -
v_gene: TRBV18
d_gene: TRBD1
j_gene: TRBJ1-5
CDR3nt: TGTGCCAGCTCACCCAGGACAGGGGCCAGCAATCAGCCCCAGCATTTT
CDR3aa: CASSPRTGASNQPQHF

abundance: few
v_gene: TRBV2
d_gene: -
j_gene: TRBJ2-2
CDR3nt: TGTGCCAGCAGGGGGATTTACACCGGGGAGCTGTTTTTT
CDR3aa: CASRGIYTGELFF

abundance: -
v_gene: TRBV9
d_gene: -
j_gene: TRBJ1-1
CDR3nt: TGTGCCAGCATCCTGGGAGAACTAAAAGCTTTCTTT
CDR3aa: CASILGELKAFF

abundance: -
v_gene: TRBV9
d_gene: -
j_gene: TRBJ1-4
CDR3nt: TGTGCCAGCAGCGTAGTGGAGACGGCAACTAATGAAAAACTGTTTTTT
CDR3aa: CASSVVETATNEKLFF

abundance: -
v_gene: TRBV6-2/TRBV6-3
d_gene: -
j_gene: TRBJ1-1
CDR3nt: TGTGCCAGCAGTTACCTTCGGGTGAACACTGAAGCTTTCTTT
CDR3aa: CASSYLRVNTEAFF

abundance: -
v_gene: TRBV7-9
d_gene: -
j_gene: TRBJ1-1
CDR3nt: TGTGCCAGCAGCCTGGACCTGAACACTGAAGCTTTCTTT
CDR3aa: CASSLDLNTEAFF

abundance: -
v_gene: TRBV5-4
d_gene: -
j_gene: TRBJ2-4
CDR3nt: TGTGCCAGCAGCTACGGCCGGGACAAAAAAAACATTCAGTACTTC
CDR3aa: CASSYGRDKKNIQYF

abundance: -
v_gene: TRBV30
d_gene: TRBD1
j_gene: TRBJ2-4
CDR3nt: TGTGCCTGCAGCTCAGGGGGCGGTGGAAACATTCAGTACTTC
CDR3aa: CACSSGGGGNIQYF

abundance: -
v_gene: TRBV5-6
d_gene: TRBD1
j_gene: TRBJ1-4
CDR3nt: TGTGCCAGCAGCTTCCAGGGGGCGCTTGAAAAACTGTTTTTT
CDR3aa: CASSFQGALEKLFF

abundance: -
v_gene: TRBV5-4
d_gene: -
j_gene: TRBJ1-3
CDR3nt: TGTGCCAGCAGCAAGACAGGCTCCTCTGGAAACACCATATATTTT
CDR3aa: CASSKTGSSGNTIYF

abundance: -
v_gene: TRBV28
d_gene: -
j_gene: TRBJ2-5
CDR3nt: -
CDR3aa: CASSSSQETQYF

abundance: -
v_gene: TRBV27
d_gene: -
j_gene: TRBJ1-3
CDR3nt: TGTGCCAGCAGCCGGTTGGGGGGGAGCTCTGGAAACACCATATATTTT
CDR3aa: CASSRLGGSSGNTIYF

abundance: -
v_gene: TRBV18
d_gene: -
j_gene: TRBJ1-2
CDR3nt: TGTGCCAGCTCACCACCGAGCAGAGCCTACAACTACTATGGCTACACCTTC
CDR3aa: CASSPPSRAYNYYGYTF

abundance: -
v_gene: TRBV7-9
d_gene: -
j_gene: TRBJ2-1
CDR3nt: TGTGCCAGCAGCTTCGTTCGGGGCGGTAGGAATGAGCAGTTCTTC
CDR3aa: CASSFVRGGRNEQFF

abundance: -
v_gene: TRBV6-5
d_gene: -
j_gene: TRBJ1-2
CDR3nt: TGTGCCAGCAGTTACCGACCAGGGTATAACGGTGGCTACACCTTC
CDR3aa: CASSYRPGYNGGYTF

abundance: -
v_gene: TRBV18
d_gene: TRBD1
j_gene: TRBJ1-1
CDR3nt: TGTGCCAGCTCACCAGGACAGGGGATAAGGAACACTGAAGCTTTCTTT
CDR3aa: CASSPGQGIRNTEAFF

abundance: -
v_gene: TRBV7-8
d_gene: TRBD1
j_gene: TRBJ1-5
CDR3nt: TGTGCCAGCAGCTTAAACGGACAGGGGATCCAGCCCCAGCATTTT
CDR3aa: CASSLNGQGIQPQHF

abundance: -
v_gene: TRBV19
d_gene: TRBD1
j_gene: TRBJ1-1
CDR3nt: TGTGCCAGTAGTGAGGACAGGGGCACTGAAGCTTTCTTT
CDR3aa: CASSEDRGTEAFF

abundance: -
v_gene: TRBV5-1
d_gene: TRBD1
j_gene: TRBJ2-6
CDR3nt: TGCGCCAGCAGCACCCGAGACAGGGCCTCTGGGGCCAACGTCCTGACTTTC
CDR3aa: CASSTRDRASGANVLTF

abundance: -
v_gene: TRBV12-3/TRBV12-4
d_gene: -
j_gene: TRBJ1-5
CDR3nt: TGTGCCAGCAGGGTAGGGGGAGACCAGCCCCAGCATTTT
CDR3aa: CASRVGGDQPQHF

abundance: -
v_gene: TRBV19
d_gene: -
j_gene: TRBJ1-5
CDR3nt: TGTGCCAGTAGTATGGGGGTCCGCAATCAGCCCCAGCATTTT
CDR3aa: CASSMGVRNQPQHF

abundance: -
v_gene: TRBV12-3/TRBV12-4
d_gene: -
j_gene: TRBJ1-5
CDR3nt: TGTGCCAGCAGTTTAGCCGATCAGCCCCAGCATTTT
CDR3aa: CASSLADQPQHF

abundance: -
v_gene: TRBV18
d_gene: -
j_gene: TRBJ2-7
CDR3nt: TGTGCCAGCTCCTTCGGACTCTCTGTTGGGGGCTACGAGCAGTACTTC
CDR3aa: CASSFGLSVGGYEQYF

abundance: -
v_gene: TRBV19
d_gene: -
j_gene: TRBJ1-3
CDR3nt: TGTGCCAGTATCCCATCAGCAGGAGGTAGAGGAAACACCATATATTTT
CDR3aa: CASIPSAGGRGNTIYF

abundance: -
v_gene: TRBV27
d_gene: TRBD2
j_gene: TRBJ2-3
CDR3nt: TGTGCCAGCAGTCCTCCGGGACTAGCGGGAGTTACGGCAGATACGCAGTATTTT
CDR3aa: CASSPPGLAGVTADTQYF

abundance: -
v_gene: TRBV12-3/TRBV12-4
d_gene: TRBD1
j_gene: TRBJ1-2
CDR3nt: TGTGCCAGCAGCTTCCAGGGGGCTAGCTACACCTTC
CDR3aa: CASSFQGASYTF

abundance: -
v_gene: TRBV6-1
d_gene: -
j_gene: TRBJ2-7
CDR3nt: TGTGCCAGCAGTGAGCATGCCGGGGCCGTTCCCTACGAGCAGTACTTC
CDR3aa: CASSEHAGAVPYEQYF

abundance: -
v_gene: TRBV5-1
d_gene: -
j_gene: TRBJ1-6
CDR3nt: TGCGCCACCGCTTGGACTGAGGATTCACCCCTCCACTTT
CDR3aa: CATAWTEDSPLHF

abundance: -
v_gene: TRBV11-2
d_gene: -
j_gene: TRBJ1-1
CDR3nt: TGTGCCAGCAGCCTTGCCGCCGGGGAGAACACTGAAGCTTTCTTT
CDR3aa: CASSLAAGENTEAFF